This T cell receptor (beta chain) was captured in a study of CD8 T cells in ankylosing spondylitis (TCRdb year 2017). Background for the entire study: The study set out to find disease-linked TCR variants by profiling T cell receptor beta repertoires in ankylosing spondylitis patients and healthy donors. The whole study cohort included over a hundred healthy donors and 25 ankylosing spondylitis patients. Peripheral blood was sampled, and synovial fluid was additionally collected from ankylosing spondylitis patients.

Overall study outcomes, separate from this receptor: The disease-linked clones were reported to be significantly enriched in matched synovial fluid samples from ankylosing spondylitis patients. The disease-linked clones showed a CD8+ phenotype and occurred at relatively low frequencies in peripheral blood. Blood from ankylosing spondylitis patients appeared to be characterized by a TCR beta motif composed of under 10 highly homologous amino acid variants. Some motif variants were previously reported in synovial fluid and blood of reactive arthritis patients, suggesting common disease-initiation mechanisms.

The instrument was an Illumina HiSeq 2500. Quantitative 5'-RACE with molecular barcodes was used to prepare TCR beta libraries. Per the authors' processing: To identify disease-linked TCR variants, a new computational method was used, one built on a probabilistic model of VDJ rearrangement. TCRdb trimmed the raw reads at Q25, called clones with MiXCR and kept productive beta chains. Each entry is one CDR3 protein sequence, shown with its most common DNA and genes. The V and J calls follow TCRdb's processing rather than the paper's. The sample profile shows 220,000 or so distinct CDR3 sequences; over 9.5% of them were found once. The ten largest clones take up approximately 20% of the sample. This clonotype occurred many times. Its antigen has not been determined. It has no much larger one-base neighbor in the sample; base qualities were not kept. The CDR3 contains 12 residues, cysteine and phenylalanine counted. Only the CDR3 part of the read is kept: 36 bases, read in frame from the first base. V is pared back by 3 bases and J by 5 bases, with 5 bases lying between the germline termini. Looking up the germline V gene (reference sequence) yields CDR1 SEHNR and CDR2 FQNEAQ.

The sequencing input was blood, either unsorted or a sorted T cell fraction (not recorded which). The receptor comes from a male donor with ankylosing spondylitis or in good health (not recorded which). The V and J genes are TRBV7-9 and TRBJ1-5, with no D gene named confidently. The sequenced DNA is TGTGCCAGCAGCTTCCCAGATCAGCCCCAGCATTTT. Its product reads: CASSFPDQPQHF.